Included here is one T cell receptor (beta chain) sequence, with context. Antigen: not known. This sample was included in a study of cytomegalovirus exposure and HLA in healthy donors. Study-wide context: Genotyping showed roughly 76% of over 350 donors falling in the Caucasian-associated ancestry cluster. General observations from the study: Highly shared sequence variants in one cluster were likely a sequencing artifact. In vitro work confirmed that a few CMV-associated chains recognize CMV antigens. Rarity characterized most TCR sequences, yet some public TCRs appeared in many donors.

The PCR contained 60 Vbeta and 13 Jbeta primers. The data were produced by immunoSEQ multiplex PCR, yet TCRdb's version contains in-frame clones alone and is incomplete. The profile covers 150,000 or so clones, with around 75% appearing a single time and roughly 7.6% taken by the ten largest. The sequence was obtained from a woman aged 35 to 49 in good health and CMV-seropositive. The sequenced sample was PBMCs.

The CDR3 region has the DNA TGCGCCAGCAGCTCGACGACCGGGACAAGAGATTCACCCCTCCACTTT. Encoded protein: CASSSTTGTRDSPLHF. This chain links TRBV5-1 with TRBJ1-6, with a tentative D call TRBD1 (6 bases). CDR3 length equals 16 residues. V lost 3 bases and J 8 bases, leaving 18 bases between the germline ends. Germline CDR1 is SGHRS and CDR2 is YFSETQ.